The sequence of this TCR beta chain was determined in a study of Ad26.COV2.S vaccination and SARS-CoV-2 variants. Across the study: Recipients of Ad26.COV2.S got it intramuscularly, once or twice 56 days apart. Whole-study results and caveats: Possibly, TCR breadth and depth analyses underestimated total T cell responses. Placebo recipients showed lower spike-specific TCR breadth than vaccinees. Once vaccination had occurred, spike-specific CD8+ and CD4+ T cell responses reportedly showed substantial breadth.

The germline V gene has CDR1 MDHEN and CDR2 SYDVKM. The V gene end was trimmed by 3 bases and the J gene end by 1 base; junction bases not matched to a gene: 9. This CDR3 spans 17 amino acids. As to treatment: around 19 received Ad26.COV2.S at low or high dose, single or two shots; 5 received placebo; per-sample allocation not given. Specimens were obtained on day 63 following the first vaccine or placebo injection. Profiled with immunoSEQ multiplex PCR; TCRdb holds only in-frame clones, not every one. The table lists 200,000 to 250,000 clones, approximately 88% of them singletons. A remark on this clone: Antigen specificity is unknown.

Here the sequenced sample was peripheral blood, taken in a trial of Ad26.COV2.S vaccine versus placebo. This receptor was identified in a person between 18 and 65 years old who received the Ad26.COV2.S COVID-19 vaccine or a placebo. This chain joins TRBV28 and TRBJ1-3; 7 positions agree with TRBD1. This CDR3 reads CASSFNRGRGSGNTIYF. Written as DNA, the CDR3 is TGTGCCAGCAGTTTCAACCGGGGCAGGGGGTCTGGAAACACCATATATTTT.